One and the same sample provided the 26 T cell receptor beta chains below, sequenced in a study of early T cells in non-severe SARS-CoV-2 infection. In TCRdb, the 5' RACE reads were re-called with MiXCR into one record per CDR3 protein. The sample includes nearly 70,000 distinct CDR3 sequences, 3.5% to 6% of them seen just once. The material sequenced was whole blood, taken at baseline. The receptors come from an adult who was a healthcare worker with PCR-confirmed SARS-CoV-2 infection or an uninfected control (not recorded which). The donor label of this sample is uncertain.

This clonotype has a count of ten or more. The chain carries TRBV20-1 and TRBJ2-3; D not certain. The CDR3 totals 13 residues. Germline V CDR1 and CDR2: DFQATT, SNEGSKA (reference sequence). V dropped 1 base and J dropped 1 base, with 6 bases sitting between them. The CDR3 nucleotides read TGCAGTGCTAGAGTGGCGGGCACAGATACGCAGTATTTT. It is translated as CSARVAGTDTQYF.

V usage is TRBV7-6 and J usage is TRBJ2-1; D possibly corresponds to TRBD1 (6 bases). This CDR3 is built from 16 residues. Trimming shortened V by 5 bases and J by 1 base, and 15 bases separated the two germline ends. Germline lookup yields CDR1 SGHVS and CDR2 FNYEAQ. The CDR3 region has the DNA TGTGCCAGCAGCAAAAGATGGGACAAATCCTACAATGAGCAGTTCTTC. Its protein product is CASSKRWDKSYNEQFF.

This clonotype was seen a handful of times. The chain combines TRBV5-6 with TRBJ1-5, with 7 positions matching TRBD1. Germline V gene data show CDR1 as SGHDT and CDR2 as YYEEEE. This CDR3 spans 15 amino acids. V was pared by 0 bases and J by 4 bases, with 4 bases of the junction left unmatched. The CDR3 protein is CASSLGNRGNQPQHF. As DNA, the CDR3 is TGTGCCAGCAGCTTGGGGAACAGGGGAAATCAGCCCCAGCATTTT.

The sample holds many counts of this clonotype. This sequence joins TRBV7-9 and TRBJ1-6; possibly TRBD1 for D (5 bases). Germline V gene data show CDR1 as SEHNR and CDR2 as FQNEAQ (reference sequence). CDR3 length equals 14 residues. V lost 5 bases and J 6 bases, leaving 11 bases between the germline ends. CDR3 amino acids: CASSGREGNSPLHF. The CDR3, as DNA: TGTGCCAGCAGCGGCAGGGAAGGTAATTCACCCCTCCACTTT.

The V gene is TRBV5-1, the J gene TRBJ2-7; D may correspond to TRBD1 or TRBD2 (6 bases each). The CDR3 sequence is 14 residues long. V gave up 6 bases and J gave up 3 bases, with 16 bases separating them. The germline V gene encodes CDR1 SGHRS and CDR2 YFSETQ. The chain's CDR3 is CASIGAGDFYEQYF. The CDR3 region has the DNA TGCGCCAGCATAGGGGCAGGGGACTTCTACGAGCAGTACTTC.

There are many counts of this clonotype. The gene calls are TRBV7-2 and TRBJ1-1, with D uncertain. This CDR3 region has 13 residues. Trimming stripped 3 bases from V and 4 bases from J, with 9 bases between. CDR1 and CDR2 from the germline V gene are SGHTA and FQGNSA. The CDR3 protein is CASSFPRSTEAFF. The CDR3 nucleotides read TGTGCCAGCAGCTTTCCCAGGAGCACTGAAGCTTTCTTT.

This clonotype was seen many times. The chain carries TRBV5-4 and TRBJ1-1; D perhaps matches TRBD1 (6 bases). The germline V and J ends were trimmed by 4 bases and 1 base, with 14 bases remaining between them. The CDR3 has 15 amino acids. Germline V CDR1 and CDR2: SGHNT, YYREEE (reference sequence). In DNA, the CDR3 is TGTGCCAGCAGCACCAGGGGCGCAGGGAACACTGAAGCTTTCTTT. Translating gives CASSTRGAGNTEAFF.

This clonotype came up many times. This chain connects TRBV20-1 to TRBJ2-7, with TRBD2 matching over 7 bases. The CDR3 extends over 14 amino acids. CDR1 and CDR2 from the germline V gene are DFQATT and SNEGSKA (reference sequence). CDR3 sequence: CSGRRGKSSYEQYF. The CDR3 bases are TGCAGCGGACGGCGGGGGAAAAGCTCCTACGAGCAGTACTTC.

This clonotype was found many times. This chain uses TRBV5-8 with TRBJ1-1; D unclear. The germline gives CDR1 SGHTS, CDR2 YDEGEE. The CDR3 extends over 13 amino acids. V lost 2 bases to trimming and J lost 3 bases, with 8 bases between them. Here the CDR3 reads CASSLGMDTEAFF. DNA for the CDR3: TGTGCCAGCAGCTTAGGGATGGACACTGAAGCTTTCTTT.

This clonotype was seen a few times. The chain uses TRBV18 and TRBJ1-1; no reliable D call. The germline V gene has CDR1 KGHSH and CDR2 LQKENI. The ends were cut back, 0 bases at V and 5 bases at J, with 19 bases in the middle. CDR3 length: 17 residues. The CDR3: CASSPPRRLVTETEAFF. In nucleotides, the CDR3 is TGTGCCAGCTCACCACCGCGGAGGTTAGTGACGGAAACTGAAGCTTTCTTT.

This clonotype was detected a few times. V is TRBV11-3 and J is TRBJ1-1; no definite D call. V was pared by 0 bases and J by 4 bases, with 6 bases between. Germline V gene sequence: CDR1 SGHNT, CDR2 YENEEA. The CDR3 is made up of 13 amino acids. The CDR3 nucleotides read TGTGCCAGCAGCTTAGATCTCGGCACTGAAGCTTTCTTT. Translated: CASSLDLGTEAFF.

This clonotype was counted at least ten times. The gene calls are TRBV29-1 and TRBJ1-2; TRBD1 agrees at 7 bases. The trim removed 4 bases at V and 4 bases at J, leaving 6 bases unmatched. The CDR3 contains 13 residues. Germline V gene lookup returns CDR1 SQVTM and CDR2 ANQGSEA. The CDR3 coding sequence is TGCAGCGTTGTTTCAGGGGGTCCCTATGGCTACACCTTC. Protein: CSVVSGGPYGYTF.

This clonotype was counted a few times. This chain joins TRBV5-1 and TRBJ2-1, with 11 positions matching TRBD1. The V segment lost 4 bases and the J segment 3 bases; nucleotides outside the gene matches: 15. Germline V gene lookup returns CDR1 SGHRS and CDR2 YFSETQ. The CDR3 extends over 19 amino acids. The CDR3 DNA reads TGCGCCAGCAGCACGTCGGACAGGGGGCGTTTTGGGCTCTACAATGAGCAGTTCTTC. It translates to CASSTSDRGRFGLYNEQFF. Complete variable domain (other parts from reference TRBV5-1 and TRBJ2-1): KAGVTQTPRYLIKTRGQQVTLSCSPISGHRSVSWYQQTPGQGLQFLFEYFSETQRNKGNFPGRFSGRQFSNSRSEMNVSTLELGDSALYLCASSTSDRGRFGLYNEQFFGPGTRLTVL.

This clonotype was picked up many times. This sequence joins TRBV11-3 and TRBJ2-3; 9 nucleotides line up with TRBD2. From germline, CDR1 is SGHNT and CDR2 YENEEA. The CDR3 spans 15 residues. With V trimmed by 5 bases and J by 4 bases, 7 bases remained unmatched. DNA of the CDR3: TGTGCCAGCAGCCAAGGGACTAGCAGGGCAGATACGCAGTATTTT. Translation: CASSQGTSRADTQYF.

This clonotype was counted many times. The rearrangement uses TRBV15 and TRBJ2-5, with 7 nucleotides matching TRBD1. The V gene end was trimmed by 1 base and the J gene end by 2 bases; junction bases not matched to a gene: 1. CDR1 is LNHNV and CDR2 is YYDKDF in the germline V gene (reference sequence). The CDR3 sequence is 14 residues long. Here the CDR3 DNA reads TGTGCCACCAGCAGAGGGGACAGACAAGAGACCCAGTACTTC. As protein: CATSRGDRQETQYF. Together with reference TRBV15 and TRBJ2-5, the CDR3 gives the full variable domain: DAMVIQNPRYQVTQFGKPVTLSCSQTLNHNVMYWYQQKSSQAPKLLFHYYDKDFNNEADTPDNFQSRRPNTSFCFLDIRSPGLGDTAMYLCATSRGDRQETQYFGPGTRLLVL.

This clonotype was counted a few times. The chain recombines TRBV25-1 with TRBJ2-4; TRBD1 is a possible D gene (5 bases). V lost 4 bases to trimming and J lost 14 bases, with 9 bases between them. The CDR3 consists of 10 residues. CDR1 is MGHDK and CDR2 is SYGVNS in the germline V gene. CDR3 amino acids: CASSGVREYF. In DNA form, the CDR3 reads TGTGCCAGCAGTGGGGTCAGGGAGTACTTC.

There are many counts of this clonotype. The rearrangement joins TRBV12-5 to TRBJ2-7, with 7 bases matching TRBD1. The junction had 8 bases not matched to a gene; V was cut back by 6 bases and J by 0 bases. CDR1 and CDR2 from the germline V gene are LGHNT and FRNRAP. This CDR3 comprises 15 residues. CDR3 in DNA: TGTGCTAGTGGCCGGCGACAGGGACACTCCTACGAGCAGTACTTC. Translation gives CASGRRQGHSYEQYF.

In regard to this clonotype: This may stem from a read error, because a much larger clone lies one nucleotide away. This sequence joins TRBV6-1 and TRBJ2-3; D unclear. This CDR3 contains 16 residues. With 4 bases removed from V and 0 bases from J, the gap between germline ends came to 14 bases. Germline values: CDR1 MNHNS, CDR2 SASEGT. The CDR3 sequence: CASSGTRGVSTDTQYF. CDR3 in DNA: TGTGCCAGCAGTGGCACTCGCGGAGTTAGCACAGATACGCAGTATTTT.

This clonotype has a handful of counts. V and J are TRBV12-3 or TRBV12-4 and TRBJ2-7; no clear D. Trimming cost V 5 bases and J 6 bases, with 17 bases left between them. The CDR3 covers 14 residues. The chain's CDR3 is CASSPREATGEQYF. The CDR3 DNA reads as TGTGCCAGCAGTCCCAGAGAAGCCACCGGCGAGCAGTACTTC.

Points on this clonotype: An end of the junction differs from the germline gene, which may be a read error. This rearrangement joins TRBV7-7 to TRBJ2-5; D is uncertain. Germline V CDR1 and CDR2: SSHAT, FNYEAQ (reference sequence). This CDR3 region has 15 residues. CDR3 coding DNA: TGTGCTAGCAGCCCCAGCACAACAGCGACAGAGACCCAGTACTTC. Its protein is CASSPSTTATETQYF.

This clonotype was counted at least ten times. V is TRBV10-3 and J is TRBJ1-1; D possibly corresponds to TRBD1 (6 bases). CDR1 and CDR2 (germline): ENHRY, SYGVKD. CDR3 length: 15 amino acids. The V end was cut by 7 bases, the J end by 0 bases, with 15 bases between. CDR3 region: CAITQQGTMNTEAFF. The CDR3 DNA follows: TGTGCCATCACTCAACAGGGCACCATGAACACTGAAGCTTTCTTT.

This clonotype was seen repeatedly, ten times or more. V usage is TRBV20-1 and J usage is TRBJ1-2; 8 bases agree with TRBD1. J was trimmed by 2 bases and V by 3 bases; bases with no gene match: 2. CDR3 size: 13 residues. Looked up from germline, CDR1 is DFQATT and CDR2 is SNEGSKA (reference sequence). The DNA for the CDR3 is TGCAGTGCTAGGAGACAGGGGAACTATGGCTACACCTTC. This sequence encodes CSARRQGNYGYTF.

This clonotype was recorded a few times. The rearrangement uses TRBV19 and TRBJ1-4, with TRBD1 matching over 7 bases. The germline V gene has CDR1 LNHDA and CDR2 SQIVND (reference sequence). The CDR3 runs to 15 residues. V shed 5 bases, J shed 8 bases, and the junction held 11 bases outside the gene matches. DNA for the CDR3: TGTGCCAGTAGTGTACCAGGGGGAAGGGTGGAAAAACTGTTTTTT. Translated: CASSVPGGRVEKLFF.

The CDR3 DNA is TGTGCCAGCAGTTCGCCTGGTAGCGGCCCCGAGACCCAGTACTTC. Translating gives CASSSPGSGPETQYF. The rearrangement joins TRBV28 to TRBJ2-5, with a possible D match to TRBD2 (6 bases). V was clipped by 4 bases and J by 5 bases, with 17 bases between them. CDR3 length: 15 amino acids. The germline gives CDR1 MDHEN, CDR2 SYDVKM.

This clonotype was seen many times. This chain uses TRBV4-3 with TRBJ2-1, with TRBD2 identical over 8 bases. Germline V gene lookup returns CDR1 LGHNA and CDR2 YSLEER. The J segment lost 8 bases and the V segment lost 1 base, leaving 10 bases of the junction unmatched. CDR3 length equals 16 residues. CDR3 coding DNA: TGCGCCAGCAGCCAAGGGACCGGGACTAGGAGACATGAGCAGTTCTTC. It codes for CASSQGTGTRRHEQFF.

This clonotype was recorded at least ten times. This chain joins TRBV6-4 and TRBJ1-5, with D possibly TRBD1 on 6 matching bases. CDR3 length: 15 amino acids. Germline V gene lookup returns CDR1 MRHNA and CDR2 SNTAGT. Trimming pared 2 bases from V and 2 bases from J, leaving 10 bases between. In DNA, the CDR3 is TGTGCCAGCAGTGACGGGGCAGGGGGCAATCAGCCCCAGCATTTT. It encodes CASSDGAGGNQPQHF.